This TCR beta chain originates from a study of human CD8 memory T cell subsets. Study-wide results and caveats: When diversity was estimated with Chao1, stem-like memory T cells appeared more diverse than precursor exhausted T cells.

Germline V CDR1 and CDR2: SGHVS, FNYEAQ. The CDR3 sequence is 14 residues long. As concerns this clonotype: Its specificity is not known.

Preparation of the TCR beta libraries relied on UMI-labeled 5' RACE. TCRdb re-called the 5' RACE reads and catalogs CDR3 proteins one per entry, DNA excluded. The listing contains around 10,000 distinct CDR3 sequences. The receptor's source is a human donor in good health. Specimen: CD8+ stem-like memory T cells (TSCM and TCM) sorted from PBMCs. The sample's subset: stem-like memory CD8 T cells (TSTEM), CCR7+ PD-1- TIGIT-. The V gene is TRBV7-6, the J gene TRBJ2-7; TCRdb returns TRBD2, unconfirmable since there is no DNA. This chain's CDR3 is CASSLYGGRNEQYF.